The clone carrying this TCR beta chain came up once. The sample comes from a study of blood T cell repertoires in COVID-19. Study background: Both acute and convalescent COVID-19 samples were obtained from the United States, Italy and Spain. From T cells, B-cell-depleted T cells, or PBMCs came the material, which was cDNA or gDNA.

The CDR3 is 13 amino acids. Between the trimmed V and J ends, which lost 6 bases and 9 bases, there was a span of 15 bases. Germline CDR1 and CDR2: MNHEY and SVGAGI. Under the authors' procedure: Nucleated cell number was recorded as an estimate derived from reference gene primer amplification. Assay used: immunoSEQ multiplex PCR; TCRdb lists only in-frame clones, some missing. V and J calls and clone size are copied from that table; D and trimming were computed from the DNA. The repertoire has approximately 12,000 clones, more than 65% of them found once; the top ten carry roughly 48%. This TCR derives from a man older than 75 with acute or convalescent COVID-19. J is TRBJ1-5 and V is TRBV6-5; D gene uncertain. Sequencing input: peripheral blood. This chain's CDR3 is CASRPLEAGPQHF. CDR3 in DNA: TGTGCCAGCAGACCCCTCGAGGCCGGGCCCCAGCATTTT.